These 2 T cell receptor beta chains were all obtained from the same sample, sequenced in a study of cytomegalovirus exposure and HLA in healthy donors. The PCR had 60 Vbeta and 13 Jbeta primers. TCRdb keeps only in-frame clones here, not all; method: immunoSEQ multiplex PCR. The table records around 120,000 clones, 60% to 80% of them present only once. The sample was PBMCs. Receptors originate from a man aged 50 to 59 in good health and CMV-seropositive.

V usage is TRBV27 and J usage is TRBJ1-1, with 9 bases matching TRBD1. The junction had 5 bases not matched to a gene; V was cut back by 0 bases and J by 6 bases. Germline values: CDR1 MNHEY, CDR2 SMNVEV (reference sequence). There are 15 residues in the CDR3. The CDR3 reads CASSLSDRGRAEAFF. In DNA form, the CDR3 reads TGTGCCAGCAGTTTATCGGACAGGGGTCGGGCTGAAGCTTTCTTT.

The chain combines TRBV5-5 with TRBJ2-1, with 11 bases identical to TRBD2. The V segment lost 3 bases and the J segment 0 bases; nucleotides outside the gene matches: 11. The length of the CDR3 is 19 residues. The germline CDR1 and CDR2 sequences are SGHKS and YYEKEE (reference sequence). The CDR3 DNA reads as TGTGCCAGCAGCTCCATGTCGACTAGCGGGACGTACTCCTACAATGAGCAGTTCTTC. Amino acids: CASSSMSTSGTYSYNEQFF.